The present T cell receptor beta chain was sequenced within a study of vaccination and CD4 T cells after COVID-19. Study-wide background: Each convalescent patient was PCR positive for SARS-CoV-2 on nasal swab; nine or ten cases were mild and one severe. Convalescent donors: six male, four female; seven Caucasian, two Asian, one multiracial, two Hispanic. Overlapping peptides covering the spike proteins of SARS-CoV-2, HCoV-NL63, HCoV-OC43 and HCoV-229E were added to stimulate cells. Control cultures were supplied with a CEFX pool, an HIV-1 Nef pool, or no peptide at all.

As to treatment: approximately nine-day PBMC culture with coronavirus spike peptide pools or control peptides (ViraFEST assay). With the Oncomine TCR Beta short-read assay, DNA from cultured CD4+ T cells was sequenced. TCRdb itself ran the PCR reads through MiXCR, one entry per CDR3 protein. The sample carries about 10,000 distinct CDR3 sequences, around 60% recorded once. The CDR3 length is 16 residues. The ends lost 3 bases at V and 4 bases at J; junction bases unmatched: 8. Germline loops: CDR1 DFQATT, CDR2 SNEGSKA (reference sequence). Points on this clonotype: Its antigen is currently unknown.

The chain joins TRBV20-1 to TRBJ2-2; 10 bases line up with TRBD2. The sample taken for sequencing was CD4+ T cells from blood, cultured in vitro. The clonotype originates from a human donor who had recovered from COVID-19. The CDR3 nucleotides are TGCAGTGCTAGGGGACTAGCGAGAACTCCCACCGGGGAGCTGTTTTTT. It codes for CSARGLARTPTGELFF.